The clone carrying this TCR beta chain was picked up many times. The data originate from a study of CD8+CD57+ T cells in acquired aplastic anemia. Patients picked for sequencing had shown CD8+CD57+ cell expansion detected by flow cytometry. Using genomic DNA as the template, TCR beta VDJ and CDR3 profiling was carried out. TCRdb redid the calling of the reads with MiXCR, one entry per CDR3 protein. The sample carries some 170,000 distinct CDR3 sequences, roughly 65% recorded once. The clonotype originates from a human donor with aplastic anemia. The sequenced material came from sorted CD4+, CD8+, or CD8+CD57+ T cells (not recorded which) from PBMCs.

The CDR3 loop is CASSQPGQTYNEQFF. CDR3 sequence (DNA): TGTGCCAGCAGTCAGCCGGGACAGACTTACAATGAGCAGTTCTTC. The rearrangement links TRBV5-8 to TRBJ2-1; TRBD1 aligns across 7 bases. Per germline, CDR1 SGHTS and CDR2 YDEGEE. Losses at the gene ends were 5 bases for V and 4 bases for J; bases not matched to a gene: 9. The length of the CDR3 is 15 residues.